The present T cell receptor (beta chain) was sequenced within a study of radiation and T cells in renal cell carcinoma. Study at large: Nephrectomy followed 15 Gy stereotactic body radiation by 4 weeks.

Trimming removed 3 bases from V and 6 bases from J, with 16 bases in between. Germline V gene lookup returns CDR1 SGHKS and CDR2 YYEKEE (reference sequence). This CDR3 region has 15 residues. Time point defined: baseline pretreatment blood. Treatment meaning: 15 Gy SBRT to primary tumor, nephrectomy 4 weeks later. Clear cell pathology was present in this patient's renal cell carcinoma. Notes on this clone: Its antigen is unidentified.

The study's findings and limits: Baseline intratumoral clonotype presence is unknown without pretreatment biopsies. In blood, top tumor clones expanded by 2 weeks, shrinking by 4.

Sequencing was performed with immunoSEQ multiplex PCR; in TCRdb, only in-frame clones are kept and a portion is missing. This table holds approximately 150,000 clones, approximately 87% found once. The sequencing used blood, collected from a patient whose treatment included radiotherapy and nephrectomy. The receptor was isolated from a woman aged 50 to 65 with renal cell carcinoma. J is TRBJ1-5 and V is TRBV5-5, with TRBD1 as a possible D gene (6 bases). CDR3 loop: CASSSSLQGIQPQHF. Here the CDR3 DNA reads TGTGCCAGCAGCTCCTCCCTGCAGGGGATTCAGCCCCAGCATTTT. Full variable domain (outside the CDR3, taken from reference TRBV5-5 and TRBJ1-5): DAGVTQSPTHLIKTRGQQVTLRCSPISGHKSVSWYQQVLGQGPQFIFQYYEKEERGRGNFPDRFSARQFPNYSSELNVNALLLGDSALYLCASSSSLQGIQPQHFGDGTRLSIL.